This T cell receptor beta chain was recovered during a study of blood T cell repertoires in COVID-19. The wider study: Some COVID-19 samples were acute and others convalescent; all came from the United States, Italy and Spain.

Repertoires were generated with immunoSEQ multiplex PCR, while TCRdb's copy carries only in-frame clones and drops some. The sample records over 90,000 clones, about 90% being singletons. The CDR3 has 15 residues. V shed 4 bases and J 2 bases; nucleotides not matched to a gene: 7. Germline CDR1 reads SGHRS; CDR2 reads YFSETQ. Sequenced: peripheral blood. The clonotype was recovered from a human donor in a cohort sampled during active COVID-19. The chain recombines TRBV5-1 with TRBJ2-3, with TRBD1 identical over 7 bases. The CDR3 protein is CASSRPDRDTDTQYF. CDR3 in DNA: TGCGCCAGCAGCCGCCCCGACAGGGACACAGATACGCAGTATTTT.